Each of the 2 T cell receptor beta chains below was sequenced from the same sample in a study of blood T cell repertoires in COVID-19. Method: immunoSEQ multiplex PCR; TCRdb's copy keeps in-frame clones and lacks some. The sample has roughly 200,000 clones; around four fifths are singletons. The sample comprised peripheral blood. These receptors were taken from a man aged 35 to 55 with active or convalescent COVID-19.

The table lists this clone with a few counts. Here the CDR3 DNA reads TGTGCCAGCTCAACGGGACAGGGAGAAATCTATGGCTACACCTTC. It yields the protein CASSTGQGEIYGYTF. The V gene is TRBV18, the J gene TRBJ1-2, with TRBD1 identical over 9 bases. V was pared by 5 bases and J by 4 bases, with 8 bases of the junction left unmatched. The CDR3 runs 15 residues. Per germline, CDR1 KGHSH and CDR2 LQKENI.

This sequence joins TRBV7-9 and TRBJ1-1; D is possibly TRBD1 (6 bases). V lost 5 bases, J lost 1 base, and 17 bases lay in between. The CDR3 covers 16 residues. Germline V gene sequence: CDR1 SEHNR, CDR2 FQNEAQ (reference sequence). DNA of the CDR3: TGTGCCAGCAGCCCGCCTGGGGGCAGATCGAACACTGAAGCTTTCTTT. It encodes CASSPPGGRSNTEAFF.